The rows below give T cell receptor beta chains drawn from one sample of a study of cytomegalovirus exposure and HLA in healthy donors. Here immunoSEQ multiplex PCR was the method, and the copy in TCRdb shows in-frame clones only, minus some. The sample data list about 170,000 clones. Material for sequencing was PBMCs. These receptors were obtained from a woman aged 55 to 70 in good health and CMV-seronegative. CDR3s include the opening cysteine and the closing phenylalanine or tryptophan. Each record gives: CDR3 length, V gene, J gene, D gene, CDR3 DNA, CDR3 protein. D genes are given only for firm matches.

>12|TRBV2|TRBJ2-7|.
TGTGCCAGCAGCCCCAGAGGTTTTGAGGAGTACTTC
CASSPRGFEEYF
>15|TRBV7-6|TRBJ2-2|TRBD1
TGTGCCAGCAGCCGTGGGACAGCGAACACCGGGGAGCTGTTTTTT
CASSRGTANTGELFF
>15|TRBV5-4|TRBJ2-1|TRBD2
TGTGCCAGCAGCTTGGTGGCTAGCGGGGGCAATGAGCAGTTCTTC
CASSLVASGGNEQFF
>19|TRBV19|TRBJ1-5|TRBD1
TGTGCCAGTACCGGAACCCGGGACAGGACCCATGTTAGCAATCAGCCCCAGCATTTT
CASTGTRDRTHVSNQPQHF
>15|TRBV18|TRBJ1-5|.
TGTGCCAGCTCACCACTTGCTGGGACAAACCAGCCCCAGCATTTT
CASSPLAGTNQPQHF
>15|TRBV5-1|TRBJ2-6|.
TGCGCCAGCAGCTTGAGGAGATCCGGGGCCAACGTCCTGACTTTC
CASSLRRSGANVLTF
>14|TRBV5-6|TRBJ2-1|.
TGTGCCAGCAGCTTGTTGACGGAGTACAATGAGCAGTTCTTC
CASSLLTEYNEQFF
>15|TRBV7-3|TRBJ1-3|.
TGTGCCAGCAGCTTAACAGGGGGATCTGGAAACACCATATATTTT
CASSLTGGSGNTIYF
>13|TRBV5-8|TRBJ2-5|.
TGTGCCAGCAGCCGACAGTTTCAAGAGACCCAGTACTTC
CASSRQFQETQYF
>14|TRBV6-4|TRBJ2-2|TRBD1
TGTGCCAGCAGTGATCAGGGGGCCACCGGGGAGCTGTTTTTT
CASSDQGATGELFF
>19|TRBV19|TRBJ1-5|TRBD1
TGTGCCAGTAGTATCCGAACCCCCTGGACAGGGGAAAGGAGTCAGCCCCAGCATTTT
CASSIRTPWTGERSQPQHF
>14|TRBV6-1|TRBJ1-5|.
TGTGCCAGCAGTGAACTCTATAGCAATCAGCCCCAGCATTTT
CASSELYSNQPQHF
>15|TRBV6-1|TRBJ1-4|TRBD1
TGTGCCAGCAGTGAAGCGTACAGGGGGCTTGAAAAACTGTTTTTT
CASSEAYRGLEKLFF
>11|TRBV19|TRBJ2-7|.
TGTGCCAGTACCCGAGGAAACGAGCAGTACTTC
CASTRGNEQYF
>15|TRBV4-1|TRBJ1-1|.
TGCGCCAGCAGCCATATCGGACGGGAAGGCGCTGAAGCTTTCTTT
CASSHIGREGAEAFF